The next 29 T cell receptor beta chains were all read from a single sample in a study of STAT5B mutations in CD4+ large granular lymphocyte leukemia (dated 2022 in TCRdb). Libraries were constructed by the immunoSEQ multiplex PCR assay. TCRdb retrieved this table from immuneACCESS and kept in-frame rearrangements only. Not all clones are present; in checked studies, unresolved V genes account for under half, and no reason is known for the remainder. This sample is represented by roughly 34,000 clones; 76% of them were singletons. Of the sample, roughly 7.7% is held by the ten largest clones. Input material: CD4+ T cells from blood buffy coats. These receptors all stem from a human donor in good health.

The chain is built from TRBV19 and TRBJ1-5, with TRBD1 identical over 8 bases. The CDR3 is made up of 15 amino acids. With 6 bases clipped from V and 3 bases from J, the junction kept 7 bases outside the gene matches. Germline assignment: CDR1 LNHDA and CDR2 SQIVND (reference sequence). The chain's CDR3 is CASSTTGVYNQPQHF. CDR3 nucleotides: TGTGCCAGTAGCACGACAGGGGTCTACAATCAGCCCCAGCATTTT. The entire variable domain, with the rest obtained from reference TRBV19 and TRBJ1-5, is as follows: DGGITQSPKYLFRKEGQNVTLSCEQNLNHDAMYWYRQDPGQGLRLIYYSQIVNDFQKGDIAEGYSVSREKKESFPLTVTSAQKNPTAFYLCASSTTGVYNQPQHFGDGTRLSIL.

The chain links TRBV19 to TRBJ2-5; TRBD2 matches at 7 bases. The CDR3 loop spans 11 amino acids. CDR1 is LNHDA, CDR2 SQIVND, per germline (reference sequence). CDR3 bases: TGTGCTTCACGTAATAAGCGGGAACAGTACTTC. As protein: CASRNKREQYF.

The rearrangement links TRBV7-8 to TRBJ1-4; 7 bases agree with TRBD1. J gave up 4 bases and V 5 bases, and 4 bases lay outside the gene matches. The CDR3 extends over 14 amino acids. CDR1 is SGHVS, CDR2 FQNEAQ, per germline. The CDR3 loop reads CASSRGQRNEKLFF. CDR3 DNA sequence: TGTGCCAGCAGCAGGGGACAGCGTAATGAAAAACTGTTTTTT.

The chain carries TRBV7-2 and TRBJ1-5; perhaps TRBD1 as D (5 bases). Germline CDR1 and CDR2: SGHTA and FQGNSA. The CDR3 has 15 amino acids. Trimming removed 3 bases from V and 12 bases from J, with 21 bases in between. Written as DNA, the CDR3 is TGTGCCAGCAGCTTGGAAAGGAGAAGAGGGGTCAGCCAGCATTTT. Translating gives CASSLERRRGVSQHF. The whole variable domain, filled in from reference TRBV7-2 and TRBJ1-5, reads GAGVSQSPSNKVTEKGKDVELRCDPISGHTALYWYRQSLGQGLEFLIYFQGNSAPDKSGLPSDRFSAERTGGSVSTLTIQRTQQEDSAVYLCASSLERRRGVSQHFGDGTRLSIL.

Regarding this clone: Other DNA sequences in the same sample also yield this CDR3. The chain links TRBV6-1 to TRBJ1-5; 7 nucleotides match TRBD1. CDR3 length equals 14 residues. The V gene's germline CDR1 is MNHNS and CDR2 SASEGT. J gave up 1 base and V 7 bases, and 4 bases lay outside the gene matches. CDR3 DNA: TGTGCCAGCAACCCGACAGGGAGCAATCAGCCCCAGCATTTT. It yields the protein CASNPTGSNQPQHF.

V gene TRBV7-2 combines with J gene TRBJ1-5; D unresolved. The CDR3 covers 12 residues. The germline gives CDR1 SGHTA, CDR2 FQGNSA. With 2 bases removed from V and 11 bases from J, the gap between germline ends came to 10 bases. The CDR3 DNA reads TGTGCCAGCAGCTTAAATCTCGCAGCCCAGCATTTT. This translates into CASSLNLAAQHF.

This chain links TRBV7-9 with TRBJ1-4; D not resolved. The germline V and J ends were trimmed by 5 bases and 0 bases, with 10 bases remaining between them. This CDR3 is built from 15 residues. Germline CDR1 SEHNR, CDR2 FQNEAQ (reference sequence). The CDR3 sequence: CASSPGGATNEKLFF. The CDR3 region has the DNA TGTGCCAGCAGCCCTGGCGGGGCAACTAATGAAAAACTGTTTTTT.

Written as DNA, the CDR3 is TGTGCCAGCAGTGCGACTTTCGGGACAGGGGCTAGAGAGCAGTACTTC. Amino acid sequence: CASSATFGTGAREQYF. V is TRBV2 and J is TRBJ2-7; TRBD1 agrees at 10 bases. Germline CDR1 reads SNHLY; CDR2 reads FYNNEI. The CDR3 spans 16 residues. V trimming: 4 bases; J trimming: 7 bases; junction bases outside the gene matches: 13.

CDR3 DNA sequence: TGTGCCAGCTCATCCTCAGGGAACACTGAAGCTTTCTTT. Translation gives CASSSSGNTEAFF. The chain carries TRBV18 and TRBJ1-1; D is unresolved. Germline V gene data show CDR1 as KGHSH and CDR2 as LQKENI. This CDR3 has 13 residues. The V and J ends lost 5 bases and 1 base respectively, with 8 bases between them.

The V gene is TRBV29-1, the J gene TRBJ1-5; no clear D. The CDR3 runs 10 residues. Germline-derived CDR1 and CDR2 are SQVTM and ANQGSEA. V was trimmed by 6 bases and J by 8 bases, leaving 8 bases between them. CDR3 sequence reads: CSVFEKPQHF. The CDR3, as DNA: TGCAGCGTATTCGAGAAGCCCCAGCATTTT.

This chain connects TRBV25-1 to TRBJ1-1; the D is unclear. From germline, CDR1 is MGHDK and CDR2 SYGVNS. The CDR3 contains 11 residues. The ends were cut back, 1 base at V and 6 bases at J, with 3 bases in the middle. The CDR3 DNA is TGTGCCAGCAGTGAATTTTCTGAAGCTTTCTTT. Translation gives CASSEFSEAFF. The whole variable domain, remainder taken from reference TRBV25-1 and TRBJ1-1, is EADIYQTPRYLVIGTGKKITLECSQTMGHDKMYWYQQDPGMELHLIHYSYGVNSTEKGDLSSESTVSRIRTEHFPLTLESARPSHTSQYLCASSEFSEAFFGQGTRLTVV.

CDR3 sequence (DNA): TGCGCCAGCAGTGAGTCGGGACTCGGGACAGGGGGCTTAAACACTGAAGCTTTCTTT. Translation gives CASSESGLGTGGLNTEAFF. The chain joins TRBV10-1 to TRBJ1-1; 12 positions agree with TRBD1. The CDR3 is 19 amino acids. Germline CDR1 reads WNHNN; CDR2 reads SYGVQD (reference sequence). J gave up 2 bases and V 0 bases, and 10 bases lay outside the gene matches.

This chain joins TRBV10-3 and TRBJ2-3; TRBD2 aligns across 8 bases. This CDR3 is 13 amino acids long. In germline, CDR1 is ENHRY, CDR2 SYGVKD. Trimming removed 10 bases from V and 2 bases from J; junction bases left unmatched: 5. CDR3 sequence: CATTLAATDTQYF. CDR3 DNA sequence: TGTGCCACCACACTAGCGGCCACAGATACGCAGTATTTT.

The rearrangement joins TRBV4-1 to TRBJ2-7; possibly TRBD2 for D (5 bases). V was trimmed by 1 base and J by 7 bases, leaving 11 bases between them. Per the germline V gene, CDR1 is MGHRA and CDR2 is YSYEKL. The CDR3 has 13 amino acids. The CDR3 DNA follows: TGCGCCAGCAGCCAAGGGACTTCCTGGGAGCAGTACTTC. Translating it yields CASSQGTSWEQYF.

This chain joins TRBV18 and TRBJ2-2; 13 nucleotides line up with TRBD2. Germline CDR1 reads KGHSH; CDR2 reads LQKENI. V was pared by 3 bases and J by 4 bases, with 8 bases of the junction left unmatched. CDR3 length: 18 residues. The CDR3 coding sequence is TGTGCCAGCTCACCTCGAAGGACTAGCGGGAGCAGCACCGGGGAGCTGTTTTTT. It translates to CASSPRRTSGSSTGELFF. The complete variable domain, with remaining parts taken from reference TRBV18 and TRBJ2-2, reads NAGVMQNPRHLVRRRGQEARLRCSPMKGHSHVYWYRQLPEEGLKFMVYLQKENIIDESGMPKERFSAEFPKEGPSILRIQQVVRGDSAAYFCASSPRRTSGSSTGELFFGEGSRLTVL.

The chain is built from TRBV5-1 and TRBJ2-1, with D unresolved. The CDR3 consists of 11 residues. CDR1 and CDR2 (germline): SGHRS, YFSETQ. Trimming shortened V by 2 bases and J by 4 bases, and 1 base separated the two germline ends. The CDR3 is CASSLYNEQFF. In DNA, the CDR3 is TGCGCCAGCAGCTTATACAATGAGCAGTTCTTC.

The V call is TRBV5-8, the J call TRBJ2-7; TRBD2 matches 7 bases. The length of the CDR3 is 13 residues. The J segment lost 2 bases and the V segment lost 6 bases, leaving 5 bases of the junction unmatched. CDR1 is SGHTS and CDR2 is YDEGEE in the germline V gene. CDR3 protein: CASKRGPTYEQYF. The CDR3 DNA reads TGTGCCAGCAAGCGGGGTCCTACCTACGAGCAGTACTTC.

This clone was observed a single time. CDR3 sequence: CASSLELRGSSYNEQFF. DNA of the CDR3: TGCGCCAGCAGCTTGGAGCTGAGAGGGTCCTCCTACAATGAGCAGTTCTTC. The chain recombines TRBV5-1 with TRBJ2-1; D perhaps matches TRBD2 (5 bases). V was clipped by 0 bases and J by 0 bases, with 13 bases between them. CDR1 and CDR2 (germline): SGHRS, YFSETQ. The CDR3 loop spans 17 amino acids.

This chain joins TRBV7-2 and TRBJ2-5; no firm D call. Germline V CDR1 and CDR2: SGHTA, FQGNSA. V was trimmed by 4 bases and J by 7 bases, leaving 7 bases between them. The CDR3 sequence is 11 residues long. The CDR3 here is CASSSWGTQYF. CDR3 nucleotides: TGTGCCAGCAGCTCGTGGGGGACCCAGTACTTC.

The chain couples TRBV2 to TRBJ2-7, with D possibly TRBD1 on 6 matching bases. V was shortened by 8 bases and J by 6 bases, with 17 bases between the two germline ends. The length of the CDR3 is 13 residues. Germline V gives CDR1 SNHLY, CDR2 FYNNEI. Here the CDR3 reads CASQRSGVGEQYF. CDR3 DNA sequence: TGTGCCAGCCAGAGGTCAGGGGTGGGCGAGCAGTACTTC.

The rearrangement joins TRBV5-8 to TRBJ1-5; possibly TRBD1 for D (5 bases). V was cut by 5 bases and J by 7 bases, with 16 bases left in between. Germline CDR1 SGHTS, CDR2 YDEGEE. CDR3 length equals 14 residues. The CDR3: CASRFALRAQPQHF. In DNA, the CDR3 is TGTGCCAGCAGATTCGCCCTCAGGGCCCAGCCCCAGCATTTT.

The chain carries TRBV19 and TRBJ2-1; 12 bases line up with TRBD2. There are 14 residues in the CDR3. CDR1 and CDR2 (germline): LNHDA, SQIVND (reference sequence). Losses at the gene ends were 7 bases for V and 6 bases for J; bases not matched to a gene: 4. The chain's CDR3 is CASTSGGARNEQFF. For the CDR3, the DNA is TGTGCCAGTACTAGCGGGGGGGCTCGCAATGAGCAGTTCTTC.

This rearrangement joins TRBV18 to TRBJ2-1, with TRBD1 as a possible D gene (5 bases). This CDR3 comprises 12 residues. V was cut by 6 bases and J by 7 bases, with 10 bases left in between. CDR1 is KGHSH and CDR2 is LQKENI in the germline V gene. The CDR3 here is CASSGKGNEQFF. The CDR3 DNA reads as TGTGCCAGCTCCGGTAAGGGGAATGAGCAGTTCTTC.

This clone was found a few times. The rearrangement links TRBV6-1 to TRBJ2-7; D is unclear. Trimming removed 7 bases from V and 3 bases from J, with 13 bases in between. Germline loops: CDR1 MNHNS, CDR2 SASEGT. The CDR3 totals 13 residues. Written as DNA, the CDR3 is TGTGCCAGCAACGATCGAGCAAGCTACGAGCAGTACTTC. Translated, it gives CASNDRASYEQYF.

The chain is built from TRBV11-2 and TRBJ2-7, with no clear D. Germline values: CDR1 SGHAT, CDR2 FQNNGV. The CDR3 is made up of 13 amino acids. Deletions cut 3 bases from V and 5 bases from J, with 11 bases between. The CDR3 region is CASSFSGWDEQYF. The CDR3 DNA reads TGTGCCAGCAGCTTCAGTGGCTGGGACGAGCAGTACTTC.

The CDR3 is CASIEGVANVLTF. CDR3 in DNA: TGTGCCAGCATAGAGGGGGTGGCCAACGTCCTGACTTTC. V gene TRBV2 combines with J gene TRBJ2-6; a possible D gene is TRBD1 (6 bases). This CDR3 is 13 amino acids long. Deletions cut 7 bases from V and 6 bases from J, with 10 bases between. CDR1 and CDR2 (germline): SNHLY, FYNNEI.

The chain combines TRBV29-1 with TRBJ2-3, with 8 bases fitting TRBD2. This CDR3 has 15 amino acids. V lost 7 bases and J lost 5; bases outside the gene matches: 14. CDR1 and CDR2 from the germline V gene are SQVTM and ANQGSEA. DNA of the CDR3: TGCAGCGCCGTGCTGACTAGCGCGGCAGGAGATACGCAGTATTTT. As protein: CSAVLTSAAGDTQYF.

The chain recombines TRBV5-1 with TRBJ2-3; D is perhaps TRBD1 (5 bases). With 0 bases removed from V and 4 bases from J, the gap between germline ends came to 12 bases. Germline V gene lookup returns CDR1 SGHRS and CDR2 YFSETQ. This CDR3 comprises 15 residues. In DNA, the CDR3 is TGCGCCAGCAGCTTGGGACAGCCTCCCGCAGATACGCAGTATTTT. Translated: CASSLGQPPADTQYF. The variable domain in full, completed from reference TRBV5-1 and TRBJ2-3, reads KAGVTQTPRYLIKTRGQQVTLSCSPISGHRSVSWYQQTPGQGLQFLFEYFSETQRNKGNFPGRFSGRQFSNSRSEMNVSTLELGDSALYLCASSLGQPPADTQYFGPGTRLTVL.

The chain has TRBV4-1 and TRBJ1-1; possible D gene TRBD1, 5 bases. CDR1 is MGHRA, CDR2 YSYEKL, per germline. V was shortened by 6 bases and J by 1 base, with 9 bases between the two germline ends. The CDR3 extends over 13 amino acids. For the CDR3, the DNA is TGCGCCAGCAGAGGGACGGCGAACACTGAAGCTTTCTTT. Translation gives CASRGTANTEAFF.